This passage covers 10 T cell receptor beta chains from one sample sequenced in a study of shared clonotypes between healthy human individuals. Naive CD8 cells lacked CD45RO, underwent positive selection for CCR7 and left out terminally differentiated effector memory CD45RA+ cells. TCRdb keeps only in-frame clones here, not all; method: immunoSEQ multiplex PCR. The sample records hundreds of thousands of clones, 85% to 95% being singletons. The specimen sequenced was naive CD8+ T cells sorted from blood. Receptors originate from a young woman in good health.

This chain joins TRBV27 and TRBJ2-4; possibly TRBD2 for D (5 bases). This CDR3 is 14 amino acids long. CDR1 and CDR2 from the germline V gene are MNHEY and SMNVEV (reference sequence). V was pared by 7 bases and J by 4 bases, with 14 bases between. CDR3 in amino acids: CASNPAGDKNIQYF. The CDR3 DNA follows: TGTGCCAGCAACCCCGCCGGGGATAAAAACATTCAGTACTTC.

V is TRBV11-2 and J is TRBJ2-7; 16 bases align to TRBD2. The CDR3 loop spans 17 amino acids. CDR1 is SGHAT and CDR2 is FQNNGV in the germline V gene. Trimming cost V 5 bases and J 4 bases; bases outside gene matches: 8. DNA for the CDR3: TGTGCCAGCAGCGCACCCGGGACTAGCGGGAGGGCGTACGAGCAGTACTTC. This codes for CASSAPGTSGRAYEQYF.

The gene calls are TRBV9 and TRBJ2-2, with D possibly TRBD1 on 6 matching bases. The ends were cut back, 4 bases at V and 1 base at J, with 11 bases in the middle. Germline V gene lookup returns CDR1 SGDLS and CDR2 YYNGEE. This CDR3 is built from 15 residues. CDR3 in DNA: TGTGCCAGCAGCCCCGGGACACAGAACACCGGGGAGCTGTTTTTT. Translated, it gives CASSPGTQNTGELFF.

The genes are TRBV5-4 and TRBJ2-7; 10 bases fit TRBD1. Losses at the gene ends were 2 bases for V and 7 bases for J; bases not matched to a gene: 3. Per germline, CDR1 SGHNT and CDR2 YYREEE (reference sequence). This CDR3 region has 13 residues. Written as DNA, the CDR3 is TGTGCCAGCAGCTTTAGGACAGGGGGGGAGCAGTACTTC. Translation gives CASSFRTGGEQYF.

The chain is built from TRBV6-1 and TRBJ2-7; D may match TRBD1 or TRBD2 (5 bases each). The V end lost 2 bases, the J end lost 3 bases, and 11 bases lay between the germline ends. The CDR3 is 14 residues long. From germline, CDR1 is MNHNS and CDR2 SASEGT. The CDR3 DNA reads as TGTGCCAGCAGTGAAATGGGACGGCACTACGAGCAGTACTTC. Its translation is CASSEMGRHYEQYF.

The J gene is TRBJ2-2, the V gene TRBV9; D is uncertain. With 1 base removed from V and 6 bases from J, the gap between germline ends came to 7 bases. CDR3 size: 13 residues. The V gene's germline CDR1 is SGDLS and CDR2 YYNGEE. The CDR3 loop is CASSVMVAGELFF. Here the CDR3 DNA reads TGTGCCAGCAGCGTAATGGTGGCCGGGGAGCTGTTTTTT. Full variable domain (outside the CDR3, taken from reference TRBV9 and TRBJ2-2): DSGVTQTPKHLITATGQRVTLRCSPRSGDLSVYWYQQSLDQGLQFLIQYYNGEERAKGNILERFSAQQFPDLHSELNLSSLELGDSALYFCASSVMVAGELFFGEGSRLTVL.

This chain uses TRBV28 with TRBJ1-1; D gene unclear. The germline V gene has CDR1 MDHEN and CDR2 SYDVKM. This CDR3 region has 14 residues. Trimming left V 3 bases short and J 3 bases short, with 11 bases between. The CDR3, as DNA: TGTGCCAGCAGTTTCGTGGGCACAGACACTGAAGCTTTCTTT. Translated: CASSFVGTDTEAFF.

V is TRBV19 and J is TRBJ1-1; D gene ambiguous. CDR1 and CDR2 from the germline V gene are LNHDA and SQIVND (reference sequence). Trimming stripped 8 bases from V and 1 base from J, with 8 bases between. The CDR3 totals 12 residues. CDR3 DNA: TGTGCCAGTCTTAGAGCGAACACTGAAGCTTTCTTT. Amino acid sequence: CASLRANTEAFF.

CDR3 sequence: CASSGGVQSDEQFF. In DNA, the CDR3 is TGTGCCAGCAGTGGGGGGGTCCAGAGCGATGAGCAGTTCTTC. The chain couples TRBV2 to TRBJ2-1; the D gene is possibly TRBD2 (6 bases). CDR1 SNHLY and CDR2 FYNNEI come from the germline V gene. The CDR3 loop spans 14 amino acids. The V and J ends lost 4 bases and 8 bases respectively, with 15 bases between them.

The gene calls are TRBV25-1 and TRBJ2-2, with D perhaps given as TRBD1 or TRBD2 (5 bases each). V gave up 0 bases and J gave up 4 bases, with 12 bases separating them. The germline CDR1 and CDR2 sequences are MGHDK and SYGVNS. The CDR3 extends over 16 amino acids. The CDR3 nucleotides read TGTGCCAGCAGTGAATATATTGGGGGAGTCACCGGGGAGCTGTTTTTT. Amino acid sequence: CASSEYIGGVTGELFF.